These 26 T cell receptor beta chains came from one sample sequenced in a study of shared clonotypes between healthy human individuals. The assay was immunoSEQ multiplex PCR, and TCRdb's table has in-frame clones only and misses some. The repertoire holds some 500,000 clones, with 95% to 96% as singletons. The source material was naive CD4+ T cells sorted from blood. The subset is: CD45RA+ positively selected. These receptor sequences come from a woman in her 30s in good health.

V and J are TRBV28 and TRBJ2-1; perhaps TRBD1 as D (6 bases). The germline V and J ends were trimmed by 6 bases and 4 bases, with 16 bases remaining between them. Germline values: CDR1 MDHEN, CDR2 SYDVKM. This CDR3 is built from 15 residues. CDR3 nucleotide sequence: TGTGCCAGCAGATCAGGGGAGAGATTATACAATGAGCAGTTCTTC. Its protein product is CASRSGERLYNEQFF.

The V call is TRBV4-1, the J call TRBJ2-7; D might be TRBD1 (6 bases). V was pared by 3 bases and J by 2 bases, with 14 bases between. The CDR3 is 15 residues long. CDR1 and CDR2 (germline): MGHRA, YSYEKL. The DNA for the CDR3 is TGCGCCAGCAGCCAGGGGGCCGGGCGAGCCTACGAGCAGTACTTC. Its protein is CASSQGAGRAYEQYF.

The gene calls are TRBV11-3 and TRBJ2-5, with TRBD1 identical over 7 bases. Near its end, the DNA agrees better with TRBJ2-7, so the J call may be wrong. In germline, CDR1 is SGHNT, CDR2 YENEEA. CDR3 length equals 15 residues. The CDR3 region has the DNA TGTGCCAGCAGCTTTAACGGGGACAGATCCTACGAGCAGTACTTC. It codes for CASSFNGDRSYEQYF.

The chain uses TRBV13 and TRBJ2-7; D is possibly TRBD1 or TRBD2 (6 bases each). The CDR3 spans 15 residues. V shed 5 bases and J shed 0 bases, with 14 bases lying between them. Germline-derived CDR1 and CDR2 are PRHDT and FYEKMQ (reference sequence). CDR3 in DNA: TGTGCCAGCAGCCGGGGGCGGAGTGGCTCCTACGAGCAGTACTTC. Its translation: CASSRGRSGSYEQYF.

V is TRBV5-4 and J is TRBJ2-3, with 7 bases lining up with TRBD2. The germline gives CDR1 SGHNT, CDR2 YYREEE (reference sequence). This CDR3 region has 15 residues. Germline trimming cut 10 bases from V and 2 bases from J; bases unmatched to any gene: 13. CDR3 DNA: TGTGCCTACAGACCGGGAGGAGGAACCACAGATACGCAGTATTTT. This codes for CAYRPGGGTTDTQYF.

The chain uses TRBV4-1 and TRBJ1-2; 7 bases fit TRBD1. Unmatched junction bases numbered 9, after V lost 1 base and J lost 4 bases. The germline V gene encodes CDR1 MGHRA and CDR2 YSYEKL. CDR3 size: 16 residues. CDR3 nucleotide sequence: TGCGCCAGCAGCCAAGTTGCCCGGACAGGTTCCTATGGCTACACCTTC. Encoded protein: CASSQVARTGSYGYTF.

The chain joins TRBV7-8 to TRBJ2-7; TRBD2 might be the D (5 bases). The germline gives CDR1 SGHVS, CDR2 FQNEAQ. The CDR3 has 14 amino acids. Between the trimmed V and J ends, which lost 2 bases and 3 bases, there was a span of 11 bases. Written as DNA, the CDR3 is TGTGCCAGCAGCTTAATCGGCGGGTACTACGAGCAGTACTTC. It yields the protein CASSLIGGYYEQYF. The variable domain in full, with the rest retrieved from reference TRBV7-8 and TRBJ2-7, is GAGVSQSPRYKVAKRGQDVALRCDPISGHVSLFWYQQALGQGPEFLTYFQNEAQLDKSGLPSDRFFAERPEGSVSTLKIQRTQQEDSAVYLCASSLIGGYYEQYFGPGTRLTVT.

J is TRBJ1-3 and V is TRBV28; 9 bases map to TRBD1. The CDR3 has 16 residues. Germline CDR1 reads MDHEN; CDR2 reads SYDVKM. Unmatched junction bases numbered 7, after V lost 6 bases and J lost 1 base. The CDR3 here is CASSSTGTGSGNTIYF. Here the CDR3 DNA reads TGTGCCAGCAGCTCCACAGGGACAGGGTCTGGAAACACCATATATTTT.

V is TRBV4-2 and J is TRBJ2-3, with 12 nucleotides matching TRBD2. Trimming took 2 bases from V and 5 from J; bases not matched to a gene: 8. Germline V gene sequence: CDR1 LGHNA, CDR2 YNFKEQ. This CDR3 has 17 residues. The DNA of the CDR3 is TGTGCCAGCAGCCAACTAGCGGGAGGGTCCGGGGGAGATACGCAGTATTTT. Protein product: CASSQLAGGSGGDTQYF.

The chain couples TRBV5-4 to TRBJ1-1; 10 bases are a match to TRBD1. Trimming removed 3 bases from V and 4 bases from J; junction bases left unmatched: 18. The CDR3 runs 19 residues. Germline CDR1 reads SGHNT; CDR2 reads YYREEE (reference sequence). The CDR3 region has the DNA TGTGCCAGCAGCTCCCGTACGCCCACCGGGACAGGGGCGTTCACTGAAGCTTTCTTT. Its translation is CASSSRTPTGTGAFTEAFF.

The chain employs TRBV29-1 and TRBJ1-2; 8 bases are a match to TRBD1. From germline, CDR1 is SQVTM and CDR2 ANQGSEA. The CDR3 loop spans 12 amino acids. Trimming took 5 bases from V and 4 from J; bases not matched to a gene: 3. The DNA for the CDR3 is TGCAGCGTTACAGGGGGAATCTATGGCTACACCTTC. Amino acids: CSVTGGIYGYTF.

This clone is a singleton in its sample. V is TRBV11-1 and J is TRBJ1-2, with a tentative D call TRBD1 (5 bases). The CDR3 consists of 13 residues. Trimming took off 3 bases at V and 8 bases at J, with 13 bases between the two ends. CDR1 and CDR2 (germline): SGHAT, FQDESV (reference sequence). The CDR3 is CASSFDSFDGYTF. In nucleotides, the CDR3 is TGTGCCAGCAGCTTTGACAGCTTTGACGGCTACACCTTC.

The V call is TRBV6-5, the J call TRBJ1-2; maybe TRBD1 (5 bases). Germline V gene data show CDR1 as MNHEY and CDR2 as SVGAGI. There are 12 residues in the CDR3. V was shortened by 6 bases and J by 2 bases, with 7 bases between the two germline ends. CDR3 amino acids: CASRSGNYGYTF. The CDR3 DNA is TGTGCCAGCAGGTCAGGGAACTATGGCTACACCTTC.

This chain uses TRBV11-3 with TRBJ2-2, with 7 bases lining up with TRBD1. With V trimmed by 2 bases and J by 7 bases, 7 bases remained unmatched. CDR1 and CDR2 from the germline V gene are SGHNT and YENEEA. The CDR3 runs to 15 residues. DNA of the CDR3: TGTGCCAGCAGCTTAAGACAGGGTCGATACGGGGAGCTGTTTTTT. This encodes CASSLRQGRYGELFF.

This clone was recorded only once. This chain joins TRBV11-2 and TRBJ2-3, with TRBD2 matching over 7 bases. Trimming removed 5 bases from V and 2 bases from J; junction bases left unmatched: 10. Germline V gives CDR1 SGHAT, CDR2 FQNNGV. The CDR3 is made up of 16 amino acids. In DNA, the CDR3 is TGTGCCAGCAGCCTTTGGGGGGGAGGGAACACAGATACGCAGTATTTT. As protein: CASSLWGGGNTDTQYF.

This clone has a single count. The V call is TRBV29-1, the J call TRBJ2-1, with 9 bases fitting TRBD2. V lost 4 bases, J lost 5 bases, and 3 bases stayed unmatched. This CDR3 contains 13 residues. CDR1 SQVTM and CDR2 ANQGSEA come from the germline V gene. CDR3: CSVAGLADNEQFF. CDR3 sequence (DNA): TGCAGCGTTGCGGGACTAGCAGACAATGAGCAGTTCTTC.

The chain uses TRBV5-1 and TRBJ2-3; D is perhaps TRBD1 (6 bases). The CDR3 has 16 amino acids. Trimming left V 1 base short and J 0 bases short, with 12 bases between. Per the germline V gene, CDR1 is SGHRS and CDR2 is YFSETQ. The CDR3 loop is CASSLWLDSSTDTQYF. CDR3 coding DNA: TGCGCCAGCAGCTTGTGGTTGGACAGCAGCACAGATACGCAGTATTTT.

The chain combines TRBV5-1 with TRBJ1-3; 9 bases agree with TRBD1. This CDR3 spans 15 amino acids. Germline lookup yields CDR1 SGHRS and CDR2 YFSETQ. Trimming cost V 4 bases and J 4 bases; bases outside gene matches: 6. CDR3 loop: CASSTQGAEGNTIYF. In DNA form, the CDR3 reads TGCGCCAGCAGCACACAGGGGGCGGAAGGAAACACCATATATTTT.

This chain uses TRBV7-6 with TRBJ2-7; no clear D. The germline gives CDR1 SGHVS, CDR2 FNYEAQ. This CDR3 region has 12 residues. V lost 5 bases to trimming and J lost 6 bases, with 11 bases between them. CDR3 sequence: CASSPLYSEQYF. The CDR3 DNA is TGTGCCAGCAGCCCCCTGTATTCCGAGCAGTACTTC.

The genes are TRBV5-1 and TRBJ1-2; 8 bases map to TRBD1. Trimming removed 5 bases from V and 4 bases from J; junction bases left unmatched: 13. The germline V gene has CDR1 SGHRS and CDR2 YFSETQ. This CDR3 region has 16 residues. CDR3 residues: CASRSQDRDAVYGYTF. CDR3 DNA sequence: TGCGCCAGCAGATCACAGGACAGGGATGCTGTCTATGGCTACACCTTC.

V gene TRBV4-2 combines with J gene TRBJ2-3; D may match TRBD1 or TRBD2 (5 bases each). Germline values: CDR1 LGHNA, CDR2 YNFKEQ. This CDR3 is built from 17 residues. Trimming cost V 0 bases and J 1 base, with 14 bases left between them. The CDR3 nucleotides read TGTGCCAGCAGCCAAGATTGGAGGACATTGGGCACAGATACGCAGTATTTT. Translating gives CASSQDWRTLGTDTQYF.

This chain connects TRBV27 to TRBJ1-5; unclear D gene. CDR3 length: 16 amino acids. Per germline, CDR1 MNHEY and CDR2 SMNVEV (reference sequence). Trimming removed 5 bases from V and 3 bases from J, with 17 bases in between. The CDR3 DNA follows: TGTGCCAGCAGTCCCCTGGCGGGCAGCACCAATCAGCCCCAGCATTTT. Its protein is CASSPLAGSTNQPQHF.

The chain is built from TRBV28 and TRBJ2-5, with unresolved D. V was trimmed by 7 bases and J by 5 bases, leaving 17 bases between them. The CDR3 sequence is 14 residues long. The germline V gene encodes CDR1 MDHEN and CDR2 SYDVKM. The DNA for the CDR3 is TGTGCCAGCACCTTGCGTAACCAAGTGGAGACCCAGTACTTC. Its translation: CASTLRNQVETQYF.

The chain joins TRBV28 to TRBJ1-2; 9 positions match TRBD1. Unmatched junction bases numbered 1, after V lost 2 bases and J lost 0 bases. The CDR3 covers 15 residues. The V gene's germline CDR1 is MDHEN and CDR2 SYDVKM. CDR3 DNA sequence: TGTGCCAGCAGTTTAGGGACAGGGCCTAACTATGGCTACACCTTC. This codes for CASSLGTGPNYGYTF.

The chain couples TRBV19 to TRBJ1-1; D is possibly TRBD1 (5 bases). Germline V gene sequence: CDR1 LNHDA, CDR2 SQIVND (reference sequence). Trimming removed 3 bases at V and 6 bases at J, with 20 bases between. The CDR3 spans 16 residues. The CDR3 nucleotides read TGTGCCAGTAGTATGGGGCCGGCAGGGAACAGCGCTGAAGCTTTCTTT. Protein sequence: CASSMGPAGNSAEAFF.

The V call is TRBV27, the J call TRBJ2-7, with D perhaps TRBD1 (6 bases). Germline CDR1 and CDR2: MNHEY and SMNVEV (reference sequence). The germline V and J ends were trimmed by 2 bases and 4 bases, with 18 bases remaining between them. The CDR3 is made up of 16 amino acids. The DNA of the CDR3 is TGTGCCAGCAGTTTAATCTCGGGACATCTGCGGTACGAGCAGTACTTC. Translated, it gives CASSLISGHLRYEQYF.